This TCR beta chain is drawn from a study of shared clonotypes between healthy human individuals. It was across several immunoSEQ plates that each subset's genomic DNA was evenly split. Sequenced by immunoSEQ multiplex PCR; TCRdb stores in-frame clones only, minus some. The sample has more than 550,000 clones, about 90% seen once; the top ten hold 34%. Trimming pared 3 bases from V and 3 bases from J, leaving 12 bases between. Germline V gene data show CDR1 as LNHDA and CDR2 as SQIVND (reference sequence). This CDR3 has 15 residues. The receptor comes from a man younger than 35 in good health. Some clones in this sample may be carry-over from other donors' samples. V gene TRBV19 combines with J gene TRBJ1-5; a possible D gene is TRBD1 (5 bases). Sequencing was done on a sample of memory CD8+ T cells from PBMCs. Subset meaning: CD45RO+ cells pooled with CCR7-negative TemRA cells. CDR3 amino acids: CASSIGMTDNQPQHF. CDR3 nucleotide sequence: TGTGCCAGTAGTATTGGTATGACAGACAATCAGCCCCAGCATTTT.